The subject of this entry is one T cell receptor beta chain. What it recognizes is unknown. This sample was included in a study of T cells expressing NK-cell markers. The wider study: Repertoire data for TCR beta were derived from sorted T cells (CD3+CD56+NKG2C+, CD3+CD56+NKG2C- and CD3+CD56-NKG2C+). The study, taken as a whole, reports: These same clonotypes (in a few donors) also led the CD3+CD56-NKG2C+ fraction.

TCRdb reanalyzed the 5' RACE reads, giving one entry per CDR3 protein sequence and no DNA. In all, the sample yields about 380,000 distinct CDR3 sequences. Germline CDR1 is SGHAT and CDR2 is FQNNGV. The CDR3 spans 17 residues. The chain has TRBV11-2 and TRBJ2-3; TCRdb's D call, TRBD2, is unchecked because there is no DNA. The source is a man aged 18 to 69 in good health. Sequenced input: blood T cells: a sorted CD56 or NKG2C T cell subset, CD4+ or CD8+ T cells, or bulk PBMC T cells (not recorded which). CDR3 in amino acids: CASSSLPSGLHTDTQYF.